Each of the 10 T cell receptor beta chains below was sequenced from the same sample in a study of blood T cell repertoires in COVID-19. The method was immunoSEQ multiplex PCR; TCRdb's version includes in-frame clones alone and lacks a portion of them. The sample records approximately 140,000 clones, 85% to 90% being singletons. The sample taken for sequencing was peripheral blood. The receptors originated from a man in his forties or fifties with active or convalescent COVID-19.

This clone was seen a single time. V is TRBV7-8 and J is TRBJ1-2; D ambiguous. V lost 5 bases and J lost 8, with 9 bases in between. CDR1 SGHVS and CDR2 FQNEAQ come from the germline V gene. The CDR3 loop spans 11 amino acids. The CDR3 region is CASSPGNGYTF. The DNA of the CDR3 is TGTGCCAGCAGCCCAGGCAACGGCTACACCTTC.

The V and J genes are TRBV5-1 and TRBJ2-1; D may be TRBD2 (5 bases). The CDR3 spans 14 residues. V lost 0 bases, J lost 5 bases, and 9 bases lay in between. Germline loops: CDR1 SGHRS, CDR2 YFSETQ. CDR3 region: CASSLAASNNEQFF. CDR3 nucleotides: TGCGCCAGCAGCTTGGCCGCTAGCAACAATGAGCAGTTCTTC. The full variable domain, its missing parts supplied by reference TRBV5-1 and TRBJ2-1, is KAGVTQTPRYLIKTRGQQVTLSCSPISGHRSVSWYQQTPGQGLQFLFEYFSETQRNKGNFPGRFSGRQFSNSRSEMNVSTLELGDSALYLCASSLAASNNEQFFGPGTRLTVL.

This clone was recorded once. The V call is TRBV19, the J call TRBJ2-1, with TRBD2 identical over 9 bases. CDR3 length: 15 residues. The trim removed 4 bases at V and 9 bases at J, leaving 10 bases unmatched. CDR1 LNHDA and CDR2 SQIVND come from the germline V gene (reference sequence). The CDR3 bases are TGTGCCAGTAGTACGATTAGCGGGAGCCTCAGTGAGCAGTTCTTC. It yields the protein CASSTISGSLSEQFF.

The J gene is TRBJ1-5, the V gene TRBV6-5; D gene unclear. The V gene lost 7 bases and the J gene lost 5 bases, with 9 bases spanning the gap. This CDR3 is 12 amino acids long. The germline CDR1 and CDR2 sequences are MNHEY and SVGAGI. The DNA for the CDR3 is TGTGCCAGCACTAGAGAGTATCAGCCCCAGCATTTT. It yields the protein CASTREYQPQHF.

This chain uses TRBV27 with TRBJ2-1, with 12 bases matching TRBD2. Germline V gene sequence: CDR1 MNHEY, CDR2 SMNVEV (reference sequence). The CDR3 runs 18 residues. With 5 bases clipped from V and 2 bases from J, the junction kept 10 bases outside the gene matches. The CDR3, as DNA: TGTGCCAGCAGTCCACAAACTAGCGGGAGGAGCCCCTACAATGAGCAGTTCTTC. This translates into CASSPQTSGRSPYNEQFF.

The V gene is TRBV27, the J gene TRBJ2-7, with 14 nucleotides matching TRBD2. This CDR3 is built from 16 residues. V was pared by 5 bases and J by 5 bases, with 8 bases of the junction left unmatched. Germline loops: CDR1 MNHEY, CDR2 SMNVEV (reference sequence). The DNA of the CDR3 is TGTGCCAGCAGTCGACGACTAGCGGGAGGGCCTAACGAGCAGTACTTC. It yields the protein CASSRRLAGGPNEQYF.

The chain carries TRBV29-1 and TRBJ1-1; D possibly corresponds to TRBD1 (6 bases). CDR1 and CDR2 from the germline V gene are SQVTM and ANQGSEA. Between the trimmed V and J ends, which lost 3 bases and 4 bases, there was a span of 12 bases. The CDR3 is 13 residues long. In DNA, the CDR3 is TGCAGCGTTGAGCGGGGGCGGGGCACTGAAGCTTTCTTT. This sequence encodes CSVERGRGTEAFF. Looking up the rest from reference TRBV29-1 and TRBJ1-1 gives the full variable domain: SAVISQKPSRDICQRGTSLTIQCQVDSQVTMMFWYRQQPGQSLTLIATANQGSEATYESGFVIDKFPISRPNLTFSTLTVSNMSPEDSSIYLCSVERGRGTEAFFGQGTRLTVV.

The gene calls are TRBV7-9 and TRBJ1-2; D perhaps matches TRBD1 (5 bases). V shed 3 bases and J shed 6 bases, with 8 bases lying between them. The CDR3 is 12 residues long. The germline V gene encodes CDR1 SEHNR and CDR2 FQNEAQ (reference sequence). In DNA form, the CDR3 reads TGTGCCAGCAGCTTGGGGGGAGATGGCTACACCTTC. Encoded protein: CASSLGGDGYTF.

The chain couples TRBV6-6 to TRBJ2-7, with 9 bases identical to TRBD1. Germline V gives CDR1 MNHNY, CDR2 SVGAGI (reference sequence). Germline trimming cut 5 bases from V and 5 bases from J; bases unmatched to any gene: 13. The length of the CDR3 is 16 residues. The CDR3: CASSRKVTGGTHEQYF. In nucleotides, the CDR3 is TGTGCCAGCAGTCGAAAGGTGACAGGGGGAACCCACGAGCAGTACTTC.

The chain has TRBV29-1 and TRBJ2-5; 9 bases match TRBD1. The CDR3 is 15 residues long. The germline CDR1 and CDR2 sequences are SQVTM and ANQGSEA. CDR3 nucleotides: TGCAGTTTCCCCGGGACAGGGATTCTCCAAGAGACCCAGTACTTC. This sequence encodes CSFPGTGILQETQYF.